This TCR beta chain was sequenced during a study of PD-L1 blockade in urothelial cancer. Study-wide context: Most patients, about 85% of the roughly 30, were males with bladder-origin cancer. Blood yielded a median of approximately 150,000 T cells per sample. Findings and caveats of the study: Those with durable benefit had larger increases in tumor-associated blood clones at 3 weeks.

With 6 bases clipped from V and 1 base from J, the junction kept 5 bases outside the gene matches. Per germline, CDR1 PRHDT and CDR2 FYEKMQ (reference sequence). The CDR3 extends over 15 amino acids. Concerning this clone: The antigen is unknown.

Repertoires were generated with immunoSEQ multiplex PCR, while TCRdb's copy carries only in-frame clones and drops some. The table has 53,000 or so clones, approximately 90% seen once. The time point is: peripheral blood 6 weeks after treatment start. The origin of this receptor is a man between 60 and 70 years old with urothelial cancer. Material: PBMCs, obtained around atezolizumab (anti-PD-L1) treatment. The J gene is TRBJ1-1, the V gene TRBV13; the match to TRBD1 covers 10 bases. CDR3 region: CASRDRGESNTEAFF. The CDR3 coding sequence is TGTGCCAGCAGGGACAGGGGGGAGTCGAACACTGAAGCTTTCTTT.